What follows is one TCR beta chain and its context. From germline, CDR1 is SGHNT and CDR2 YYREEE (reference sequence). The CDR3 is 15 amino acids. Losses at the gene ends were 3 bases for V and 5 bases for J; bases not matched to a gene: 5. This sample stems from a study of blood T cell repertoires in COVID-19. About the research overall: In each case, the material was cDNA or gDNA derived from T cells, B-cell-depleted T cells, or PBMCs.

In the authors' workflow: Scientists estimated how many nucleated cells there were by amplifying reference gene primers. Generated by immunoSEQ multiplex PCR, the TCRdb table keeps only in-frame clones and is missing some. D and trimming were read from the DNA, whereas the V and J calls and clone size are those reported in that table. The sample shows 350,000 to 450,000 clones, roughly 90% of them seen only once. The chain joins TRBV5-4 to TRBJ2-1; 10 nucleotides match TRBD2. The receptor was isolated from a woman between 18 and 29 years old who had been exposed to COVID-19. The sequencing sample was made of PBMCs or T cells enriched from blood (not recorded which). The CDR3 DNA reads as TGTGCCAGCAGCTCGACTAGCGGGTTTAACAATGAGCAGTTCTTC. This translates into CASSSTSGFNNEQFF.